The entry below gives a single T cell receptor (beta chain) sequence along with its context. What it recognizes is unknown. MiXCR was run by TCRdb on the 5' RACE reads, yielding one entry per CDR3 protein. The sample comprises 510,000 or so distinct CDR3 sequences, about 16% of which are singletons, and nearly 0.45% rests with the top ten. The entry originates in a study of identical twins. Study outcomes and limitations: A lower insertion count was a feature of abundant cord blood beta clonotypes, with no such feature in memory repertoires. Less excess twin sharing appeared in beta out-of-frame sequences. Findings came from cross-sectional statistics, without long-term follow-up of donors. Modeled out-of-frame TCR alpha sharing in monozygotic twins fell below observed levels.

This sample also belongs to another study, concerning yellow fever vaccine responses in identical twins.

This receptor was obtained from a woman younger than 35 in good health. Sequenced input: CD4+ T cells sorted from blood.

The CDR3 nucleotides read TGTGCCAGCAGTTTATACGGTGGGCGAGAGACCCAGTACTTC. Protein: CASSLYGGRETQYF. The rearrangement joins TRBV28 to TRBJ2-5; D not resolved. Deletions cut 1 base from V and 4 bases from J, with 10 bases between. The CDR3 has 14 amino acids. The germline V gene has CDR1 MDHEN and CDR2 SYDVKM.